These T cell receptor beta chains were read from a single sample in a study of cytomegalovirus exposure and HLA in healthy donors. Sequencing used immunoSEQ multiplex PCR; TCRdb keeps in-frame clones, though not all of them. The sample contains roughly 69,000 clones, around 73% of which appear only once. Sequencing was done on a sample of PBMCs. These receptors came from a man aged 45-65 years in good health and CMV-seronegative. Each CDR3 is given with its conserved first and last residue. D genes are given only for firm matches. Some rows mark clone size as missing; the rest say once, few, many or name a class of expanded clone.

abundance: NA
v_gene: TRBV29-1
d_gene: NA
j_gene: TRBJ2-5
CDR3aa: CSVVGGAGTQYF
CDR3nt: TGCAGCGTTGTTGGGGGGGCCGGGACCCAGTACTTC

abundance: NA
v_gene: TRBV29-1
d_gene: NA
j_gene: TRBJ2-7
CDR3aa: CSVQAGSWISEQYF
CDR3nt: TGCAGCGTCCAAGCCGGGTCTTGGATATCCGAGCAGTACTTC

abundance: NA
v_gene: TRBV5-1
d_gene: NA
j_gene: TRBJ2-7
CDR3aa: CASIPLPSRVDEQYF
CDR3nt: TGCGCCAGCATTCCATTGCCGTCCAGGGTTGACGAACAGTACTTC

abundance: NA
v_gene: TRBV27
d_gene: TRBD1
j_gene: TRBJ2-2
CDR3aa: CASSSGQGYTGELFF
CDR3nt: TGTGCCAGCAGCTCGGGACAGGGATACACCGGGGAGCTGTTTTTT

abundance: NA
v_gene: TRBV5-8
d_gene: NA
j_gene: TRBJ2-7
CDR3aa: CASSSRLAASYEQYF
CDR3nt: TGTGCCAGCAGCTCTCGTTTAGCGGCCTCCTACGAGCAGTACTTC

abundance: few
v_gene: TRBV19
d_gene: NA
j_gene: TRBJ1-2
CDR3aa: CASSIDTGLSAGGYTF
CDR3nt: TGTGCCAGTAGTATAGATACAGGGCTCAGCGCAGGGGGCTACACCTTC

abundance: NA
v_gene: TRBV7-7
d_gene: NA
j_gene: TRBJ2-2
CDR3aa: CASRSHEVAGELFF
CDR3nt: TGTGCTAGCAGGTCCCACGAGGTCGCCGGGGAGCTGTTTTTT

abundance: NA
v_gene: TRBV28
d_gene: NA
j_gene: TRBJ2-2
CDR3aa: CASSTSSGANTGELFF
CDR3nt: NA

abundance: NA
v_gene: TRBV9
d_gene: NA
j_gene: TRBJ2-5
CDR3aa: CASSVGVGGGETQYF
CDR3nt: TGTGCCAGCAGCGTGGGCGTGGGAGGGGGGGAGACCCAGTACTTC

abundance: NA
v_gene: TRBV9
d_gene: TRBD1
j_gene: TRBJ1-6
CDR3aa: CASSVGGGWDSPLHF
CDR3nt: TGTGCCAGCAGCGTAGGAGGGGGCTGGGATTCACCCCTCCACTTT

abundance: once
v_gene: TRBV30
d_gene: TRBD1
j_gene: TRBJ1-2
CDR3aa: CAWSFGTGVDYGYTF
CDR3nt: TGTGCCTGGAGTTTCGGGACAGGGGTAGACTATGGCTACACCTTC

abundance: NA
v_gene: TRBV7-3
d_gene: NA
j_gene: TRBJ2-7
CDR3aa: CASSLRGGSGAYEQYF
CDR3nt: TGTGCCAGCAGCTTAAGGGGGGGATCAGGGGCCTACGAGCAGTACTTC

abundance: few
v_gene: TRBV18
d_gene: TRBD1
j_gene: TRBJ2-5
CDR3aa: CASSRTGSVGETQYF
CDR3nt: TGTGCCAGCTCACGGACAGGTTCGGTTGGGGAGACCCAGTACTTC

abundance: NA
v_gene: TRBV19
d_gene: NA
j_gene: TRBJ1-1
CDR3aa: CASRYPDRGLAHTEAFF
CDR3nt: TGTGCCAGTAGATATCCGGATCGAGGATTGGCACACACTGAAGCTTTCTTT

abundance: NA
v_gene: TRBV6-6
d_gene: TRBD1
j_gene: TRBJ2-5
CDR3aa: CASSLGQQETQYF
CDR3nt: TGTGCCAGCAGCTTGGGACAGCAAGAGACCCAGTACTTC

abundance: NA
v_gene: TRBV19
d_gene: TRBD1
j_gene: TRBJ1-2
CDR3aa: CASTGIPGQGAANYGYTF
CDR3nt: TGTGCCAGTACCGGAATTCCGGGACAGGGAGCAGCTAACTATGGCTACACCTTC

abundance: NA
v_gene: TRBV30
d_gene: NA
j_gene: TRBJ2-5
CDR3aa: CACYREDKTQYF
CDR3nt: TGTGCCTGCTACAGGGAAGATAAGACCCAGTACTTC

abundance: NA
v_gene: TRBV6-5
d_gene: TRBD1
j_gene: TRBJ2-7
CDR3aa: CASSYRTGGEQYF
CDR3nt: TGTGCCAGCAGTTACCGGACAGGGGGCGAGCAGTACTTC

abundance: few
v_gene: TRBV6-1
d_gene: TRBD1
j_gene: TRBJ2-7
CDR3aa: CASSERQGRDEQYF
CDR3nt: TGTGCCAGCAGTGAACGACAGGGTCGAGACGAGCAGTACTTC

abundance: NA
v_gene: TRBV6-1
d_gene: NA
j_gene: TRBJ1-4
CDR3aa: CASSEDRAYEKLFF
CDR3nt: TGTGCCAGCAGTGAAGACAGGGCTTACGAAAAACTGTTTTTT

abundance: few
v_gene: TRBV7-9
d_gene: TRBD2
j_gene: TRBJ2-7
CDR3aa: CSSSSPPRGGTSYEQYF
CDR3nt: TGTTCCAGCAGCTCGCCCCCCCGCGGGGGGACCTCCTACGAGCAGTACTTC

abundance: few
v_gene: TRBV6-5
d_gene: NA
j_gene: TRBJ2-1
CDR3aa: CASSKNSGNEQFF
CDR3nt: TGTGCCAGCAGTAAGAATTCAGGGAATGAGCAGTTCTTC

abundance: NA
v_gene: TRBV6-5
d_gene: TRBD1
j_gene: TRBJ2-1
CDR3aa: CASSYTGTGGINEQFF
CDR3nt: TGTGCCAGCAGTTACACCGGGACAGGGGGCATCAATGAGCAGTTCTTC

abundance: NA
v_gene: TRBV21-1
d_gene: NA
j_gene: TRBJ1-6
CDR3aa: CASPRLDSPLHF
CDR3nt: TGTGCCAGCCCTAGGCTGGATTCACCCCTCCACTTT

abundance: NA
v_gene: TRBV2
d_gene: TRBD1
j_gene: TRBJ2-1
CDR3aa: CASGREGQGFGDEQFF
CDR3nt: TGTGCCAGCGGACGAGAAGGACAGGGATTCGGGGATGAGCAGTTCTTC

abundance: NA
v_gene: TRBV18
d_gene: NA
j_gene: TRBJ2-5
CDR3aa: CASSRLSGGSQETQYF
CDR3nt: TGTGCCAGCTCGCGTCTCTCCGGGGGAAGCCAAGAGACCCAGTACTTC

abundance: NA
v_gene: TRBV18
d_gene: TRBD1
j_gene: TRBJ2-2
CDR3aa: CASSPGRQGHTGELFF
CDR3nt: TGTGCCAGCTCACCCGGAAGACAGGGGCACACCGGGGAGCTGTTTTTT

abundance: NA
v_gene: TRBV19
d_gene: TRBD1
j_gene: TRBJ2-5
CDR3aa: CASSVGDRAQETQYF
CDR3nt: TGTGCCAGTAGTGTCGGGGACAGGGCCCAAGAGACCCAGTACTTC

abundance: once
v_gene: TRBV7-6
d_gene: TRBD2
j_gene: TRBJ2-3
CDR3aa: CASSDSGGTTDTQYF
CDR3nt: TGTGCCAGCAGCGATAGCGGGGGTACCACAGATACGCAGTATTTT

abundance: NA
v_gene: TRBV7-8
d_gene: NA
j_gene: TRBJ1-1
CDR3aa: CASSARDGGALAEAFF
CDR3nt: TGTGCCAGCAGCGCGCGGGACGGAGGAGCACTGGCTGAAGCTTTCTTT

abundance: NA
v_gene: TRBV2
d_gene: NA
j_gene: TRBJ2-5
CDR3aa: CASHRDTQETQYF
CDR3nt: TGTGCCAGCCACAGGGACACTCAAGAGACCCAGTACTTC

abundance: NA
v_gene: TRBV19
d_gene: TRBD1
j_gene: TRBJ1-2
CDR3aa: CASSTRDRGGGYTF
CDR3nt: TGTGCCAGTAGTACCCGGGACAGGGGAGGTGGCTACACCTTC

abundance: NA
v_gene: TRBV7-9
d_gene: NA
j_gene: TRBJ1-5
CDR3aa: CSSSSSGWVSNQPQHF
CDR3nt: TGTTCCAGCAGCTCTTCCGGGTGGGTTTCCAATCAGCCCCAGCATTTT

abundance: NA
v_gene: TRBV7-9
d_gene: TRBD1
j_gene: TRBJ2-7
CDR3aa: CASSALDRSLGYEQYF
CDR3nt: TGTGCCAGCAGCGCCTTGGACAGGAGTCTAGGGTACGAGCAGTACTTC

abundance: NA
v_gene: TRBV28
d_gene: NA
j_gene: TRBJ1-6
CDR3aa: CASGKTGLWSPLHF
CDR3nt: TGTGCCAGCGGTAAAACAGGGCTTTGGTCACCCCTCCACTTT

abundance: NA
v_gene: TRBV30
d_gene: NA
j_gene: TRBJ1-2
CDR3aa: CAWSTTTDGGYTF
CDR3nt: TGTGCCTGGAGTACCACGACAGATGGGGGCTACACCTTC

abundance: NA
v_gene: TRBV19
d_gene: NA
j_gene: TRBJ2-3
CDR3aa: CASSIGADSNTDTQYF
CDR3nt: TGTGCCAGTAGTATAGGTGCGGATTCAAACACAGATACGCAGTATTTT

abundance: once
v_gene: TRBV5-1
d_gene: TRBD2
j_gene: TRBJ2-5
CDR3aa: CASSLDPAGAQETQYF
CDR3nt: TGCGCCAGCAGCTTGGACCCAGCGGGGGCCCAAGAGACCCAGTACTTC

abundance: few
v_gene: TRBV29-1
d_gene: TRBD2
j_gene: TRBJ2-1
CDR3aa: CSVRGILAGGINEQFF
CDR3nt: TGCAGCGTTAGGGGGATACTAGCGGGGGGTATCAATGAGCAGTTCTTC

abundance: NA
v_gene: TRBV7-9
d_gene: NA
j_gene: TRBJ2-7
CDR3aa: CASSLGTVAMEQYF
CDR3nt: TGTGCCAGCAGCTTAGGGACAGTTGCCATGGAGCAGTACTTC

abundance: NA
v_gene: TRBV15
d_gene: TRBD2
j_gene: TRBJ2-3
CDR3aa: CATSRDKTSGTGTDTQYF
CDR3nt: TGTGCCACCAGCAGAGATAAGACTAGCGGGACCGGCACAGATACGCAGTATTTT

abundance: once
v_gene: TRBV5-3
d_gene: TRBD1
j_gene: TRBJ1-2
CDR3aa: CARSLIPRYGRDRGLCPYGYTF
CDR3nt: TGTGCCAGAAGTCTCATTCCGCGATACGGACGAGACAGGGGGCTCTGCCCGTATGGCTACACCTTC

abundance: NA
v_gene: TRBV19
d_gene: NA
j_gene: TRBJ1-2
CDR3aa: CASSWGDGYTF
CDR3nt: TGTGCCAGTAGTTGGGGAGATGGCTACACCTTC

abundance: NA
v_gene: TRBV5-1
d_gene: TRBD2
j_gene: TRBJ2-1
CDR3aa: CASSLRTSGVLSGNEQFF
CDR3nt: TGCGCCAGCAGCTTGAGGACTAGCGGGGTTCTGAGTGGGAATGAGCAGTTCTTC

abundance: few
v_gene: TRBV19
d_gene: NA
j_gene: TRBJ2-7
CDR3aa: CASSSQAGLFEQYF
CDR3nt: TGTGCCAGTAGTTCCCAAGCGGGCCTCTTCGAGCAGTACTTC

abundance: NA
v_gene: TRBV7-9
d_gene: NA
j_gene: TRBJ1-3
CDR3aa: CASSTWREKAGNTIYF
CDR3nt: TGTGCCAGCAGCACTTGGCGGGAGAAAGCTGGAAACACCATATATTTT

abundance: few
v_gene: TRBV11-2
d_gene: NA
j_gene: TRBJ1-2
CDR3aa: CASSLNIALYGYTF
CDR3nt: TGTGCCAGCAGCTTAAACATAGCCCTCTATGGCTACACCTTC

abundance: NA
v_gene: TRBV19
d_gene: TRBD1
j_gene: TRBJ2-6
CDR3aa: CASIRTGPLSGANVLTF
CDR3nt: TGTGCCAGTATTAGGACAGGGCCCCTCTCTGGGGCCAACGTCCTGACTTTC

abundance: NA
v_gene: TRBV7-9
d_gene: NA
j_gene: TRBJ2-5
CDR3aa: CASSLGGLETQYF
CDR3nt: TGTGCCAGCAGCTTAGGGGGCCTGGAGACCCAGTACTTC

abundance: NA
v_gene: TRBV11-2
d_gene: NA
j_gene: TRBJ2-2
CDR3aa: CASLARGTGELFF
CDR3nt: TGTGCCAGCCTCGCCAGGGGCACCGGGGAGCTGTTTTTT

abundance: NA
v_gene: TRBV19
d_gene: TRBD2
j_gene: TRBJ2-1
CDR3aa: CASSITTSGGYNEQFF
CDR3nt: TGTGCCAGTAGTATCACGACTAGCGGGGGTTACAATGAGCAGTTCTTC

abundance: few
v_gene: TRBV7-2
d_gene: NA
j_gene: TRBJ1-2
CDR3aa: CASSLATGRGNYGYTF
CDR3nt: TGTGCCAGCAGCCTAGCAACGGGCCGGGGTAACTATGGCTACACCTTC

abundance: NA
v_gene: TRBV30
d_gene: NA
j_gene: TRBJ2-7
CDR3aa: CAWGLPQYEQYF
CDR3nt: TGTGCCTGGGGGCTTCCTCAATACGAGCAGTACTTC

abundance: NA
v_gene: TRBV6-4
d_gene: TRBD2
j_gene: TRBJ2-1
CDR3aa: CASSEDGRPNNEQFF
CDR3nt: TGTGCCAGCAGTGAGGACGGGAGGCCAAACAATGAGCAGTTCTTC

abundance: NA
v_gene: TRBV6-5
d_gene: NA
j_gene: TRBJ2-7
CDR3aa: CASSYPGQRYEQYF
CDR3nt: TGTGCCAGCAGTTACCCAGGACAACGCTACGAGCAGTACTTC

abundance: NA
v_gene: TRBV19
d_gene: NA
j_gene: TRBJ2-2
CDR3aa: CASSIDRYTGELFF
CDR3nt: TGTGCCAGTAGTATAGACAGATACACCGGGGAGCTGTTTTTT

abundance: NA
v_gene: TRBV7-2
d_gene: NA
j_gene: TRBJ1-2
CDR3aa: CASSLNRVGGYTF
CDR3nt: TGTGCCAGCAGCTTAAACAGGGTGGGTGGCTACACCTTC

abundance: NA
v_gene: TRBV4-2
d_gene: TRBD1
j_gene: TRBJ2-7
CDR3aa: CASSLRGRGYEQYF
CDR3nt: TGTGCCAGCAGCCTGAGGGGGCGCGGGTACGAGCAGTACTTC